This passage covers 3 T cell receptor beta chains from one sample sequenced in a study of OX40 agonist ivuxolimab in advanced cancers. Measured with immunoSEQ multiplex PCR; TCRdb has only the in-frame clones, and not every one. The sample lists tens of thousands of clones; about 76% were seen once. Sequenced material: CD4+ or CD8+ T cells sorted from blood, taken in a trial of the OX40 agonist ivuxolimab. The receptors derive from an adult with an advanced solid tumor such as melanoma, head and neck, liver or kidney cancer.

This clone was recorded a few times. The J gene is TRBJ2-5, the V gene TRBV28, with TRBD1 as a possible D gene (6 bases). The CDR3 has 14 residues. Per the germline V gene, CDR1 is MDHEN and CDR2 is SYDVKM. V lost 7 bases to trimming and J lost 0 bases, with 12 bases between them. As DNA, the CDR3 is TGTGCCAGCAAACAGGACAGTAACCAAGAGACCCAGTACTTC. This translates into CASKQDSNQETQYF.

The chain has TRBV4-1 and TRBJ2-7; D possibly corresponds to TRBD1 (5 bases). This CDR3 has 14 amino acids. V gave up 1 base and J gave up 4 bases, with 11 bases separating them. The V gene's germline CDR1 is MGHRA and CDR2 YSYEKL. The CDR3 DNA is TGCGCCAGCAGCCAAGTCCCTGACAGTTACGAGCAGTACGTC. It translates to CASSQVPDSYEQYV.

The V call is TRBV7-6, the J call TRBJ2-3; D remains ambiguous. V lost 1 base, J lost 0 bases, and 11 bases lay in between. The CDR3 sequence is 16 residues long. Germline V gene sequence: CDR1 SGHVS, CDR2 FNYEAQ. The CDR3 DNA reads TGTGCCAGCAGCTTAGAGGCGGCAGGCAGCACAGATACGCAGTATTTT. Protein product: CASSLEAAGSTDTQYF.